What follows are 24 T cell receptor beta chains derived from one specimen sequenced in a study of blood T cell repertoires in COVID-19 (dated by TCRdb to the early 2020s). Library preparation was by the immunoSEQ multiplex PCR assay. TCRdb retrieved this table from immuneACCESS and kept in-frame rearrangements only. Not all clones are present; in checked studies, unresolved V genes account for under half, and no reason is known for the remainder. The sample contains under 300,000 clones, 88% of them found a single time. The top ten constitute roughly 0.8% of the sample. Sequencing input: peripheral blood. The receptors originated from a woman aged 25 to 39 with acute or convalescent COVID-19.

The chain couples TRBV5-8 to TRBJ2-1; 7 nucleotides align to TRBD1. Germline assignment: CDR1 SGHTS and CDR2 YDEGEE. This CDR3 region has 16 residues. The V and J ends lost 4 bases and 1 base, in that order; junction bases with no gene match: 8. CDR3 sequence (DNA): TGTGCCAGCAGCGTGGGACAGCTATTTTCCTACAATGAGCAGTTCTTC. It specifies CASSVGQLFSYNEQFF.

The rearrangement joins TRBV7-2 to TRBJ2-1; TRBD2 agrees at 7 bases. Germline trimming cut 5 bases from V and 10 bases from J; bases unmatched to any gene: 8. This CDR3 contains 13 residues. Germline V CDR1 and CDR2: SGHTA, FQGNSA. CDR3 sequence: CASSPTAGREQFF. Written as DNA, the CDR3 is TGTGCCAGCAGCCCTACAGCGGGGCGGGAGCAGTTCTTC.

This chain connects TRBV18 to TRBJ1-6; unclear D gene. V lost 4 bases and J lost 10, with 14 bases in between. The CDR3 runs 14 residues. CDR1 KGHSH and CDR2 LQKENI come from the germline V gene. CDR3 coding DNA: TGTGCCAGCTCACAGAGAGAGGGTAACTCACCCCTCCACTTT. The encoded protein is CASSQREGNSPLHF.

This chain uses TRBV5-4 with TRBJ2-1; perhaps TRBD1 as D (5 bases). The CDR3 covers 13 residues. Germline V gives CDR1 SGHNT, CDR2 YYREEE (reference sequence). The V end was cut by 2 bases, the J end by 8 bases, with 11 bases between. The CDR3 sequence is CASSFGASDEQFF. As DNA, the CDR3 is TGTGCCAGCAGCTTTGGGGCATCCGATGAGCAGTTCTTC. The full variable domain, with the rest looked up from reference TRBV5-4 and TRBJ2-1, is ETGVTQSPTHLIKTRGQQVTLRCSSQSGHNTVSWYQQALGQGPQFIFQYYREEENGRGNFPPRFSGLQFPNYSSELNVNALELDDSALYLCASSFGASDEQFFGPGTRLTVL.

The rearrangement links TRBV5-1 to TRBJ2-3; D unresolved. From germline, CDR1 is SGHRS and CDR2 YFSETQ. Between the trimmed V and J ends, which lost 1 base and 6 bases, there was a span of 6 bases. This CDR3 region has 12 residues. CDR3 sequence: CASSLIRDTQYF. DNA of the CDR3: TGCGCCAGCAGCTTGATCAGGGATACGCAGTATTTT. The variable domain in full, completed from reference TRBV5-1 and TRBJ2-3, reads KAGVTQTPRYLIKTRGQQVTLSCSPISGHRSVSWYQQTPGQGLQFLFEYFSETQRNKGNFPGRFSGRQFSNSRSEMNVSTLELGDSALYLCASSLIRDTQYFGPGTRLTVL.

This chain links TRBV19 with TRBJ2-5, with 9 nucleotides matching TRBD2. The germline CDR1 and CDR2 sequences are LNHDA and SQIVND (reference sequence). The CDR3 is 15 residues long. J gave up 1 base and V 6 bases, and 6 bases lay outside the gene matches. The CDR3 protein is CASSPTSGLQETQYF. As DNA, the CDR3 is TGTGCCAGTAGCCCGACTAGCGGCCTCCAAGAGACCCAGTACTTC.

The V call is TRBV30, the J call TRBJ1-2; no clear D. The CDR3 length is 14 residues. The V and J ends lost 0 bases and 1 base respectively, with 9 bases between them. Germline CDR1 is GTSNPN and CDR2 is SVGIG (reference sequence). Here the CDR3 reads CAWSVQFSNYGYTF. CDR3 coding DNA: TGTGCCTGGAGTGTACAGTTCAGTAACTATGGCTACACCTTC. Variable domain in full (rest from reference TRBV30 and TRBJ1-2): SQTIHQWPATLVQPVGSPLSLECTVEGTSNPNLYWYRQAAGRGLQLLFYSVGIGQISSEVPQNLSASRPQDRQFILSSKKLLLSDSGFYLCAWSVQFSNYGYTFGSGTRLTVV.

This chain connects TRBV5-1 to TRBJ2-7, with a tentative D call TRBD1 (6 bases). Trimming stripped 0 bases from V and 9 bases from J, with 13 bases between. The CDR3 loop spans 13 amino acids. Germline values: CDR1 SGHRS, CDR2 YFSETQ. CDR3 amino acids: CASSLVAGDGQYF. Written as DNA, the CDR3 is TGCGCCAGCAGCTTGGTTGCAGGGGATGGGCAGTACTTC.

The rearrangement uses TRBV11-3 and TRBJ2-7; the match to TRBD2 covers 8 bases. With V trimmed by 3 bases and J by 2 bases, 6 bases remained unmatched. CDR3 length equals 15 residues. Germline V gene lookup returns CDR1 SGHNT and CDR2 YENEEA. The CDR3 is CASSLGGAGAYEQYF. The CDR3, as DNA: TGTGCCAGCAGCTTGGGTGGAGCGGGAGCCTACGAGCAGTACTTC.

The chain carries TRBV5-1 and TRBJ2-7, with 7 bases lining up with TRBD1. After removal of 4 bases from V and 6 bases from J, the junction contained 13 bases not matched to a gene. Germline CDR1 SGHRS, CDR2 YFSETQ. The CDR3 runs 15 residues. The DNA of the CDR3 is TGCGCCAGCAGCCCCCGCAGGGGGTACTCTTTCGAGCAGTACTTC. It yields the protein CASSPRRGYSFEQYF.

The genes are TRBV27 and TRBJ2-7; 8 nucleotides match TRBD1. There are 15 residues in the CDR3. The V and J ends lost 6 bases and 0 bases, in that order; junction bases with no gene match: 7. Germline V gene sequence: CDR1 MNHEY, CDR2 SMNVEV (reference sequence). CDR3 nucleotide sequence: TGTGCCAGCAGGGCCAGACAGGGGAGCTCCTACGAGCAGTACTTC. It is translated as CASRARQGSSYEQYF.

The chain joins TRBV27 to TRBJ1-6; D remains unclear. The V gene lost 2 bases and the J gene lost 6 bases, with 8 bases spanning the gap. Germline V gene lookup returns CDR1 MNHEY and CDR2 SMNVEV (reference sequence). The CDR3 contains 14 residues. The CDR3 region is CASSLHMVNSPLHF. The CDR3, as DNA: TGTGCCAGCAGTTTACACATGGTTAATTCACCCCTCCACTTT.

The chain is built from TRBV7-9 and TRBJ1-4; D remains unclear. Germline V gives CDR1 SEHNR, CDR2 FQNEAQ (reference sequence). There are 12 residues in the CDR3. Trimming stripped 6 bases from V and 7 bases from J, with 9 bases between. Here the CDR3 reads CASRREGEKLFF. CDR3 nucleotide sequence: TGTGCCAGCAGGCGCGAGGGTGAAAAACTGTTTTTT.

The chain joins TRBV29-1 to TRBJ1-2, with TRBD1 identical over 11 bases. CDR3 length: 13 residues. V lost 6 bases and J lost 3; bases outside the gene matches: 3. From germline, CDR1 is SQVTM and CDR2 ANQGSEA. In DNA, the CDR3 is TGCAGCGTGTCGGGACAGGGGGACTATGGCTACACCTTC. This gives the protein CSVSGQGDYGYTF.

The J gene is TRBJ1-1, the V gene TRBV11-3; TRBD1 is a possible D gene (6 bases). This CDR3 has 15 residues. Per germline, CDR1 SGHNT and CDR2 YENEEA. The V and J ends lost 5 bases and 1 base respectively, with 14 bases between them. CDR3 sequence reads: CASSPEQGANTEAFF. CDR3 coding DNA: TGTGCCAGCAGCCCGGAACAGGGTGCGAACACTGAAGCTTTCTTT.

This chain uses TRBV7-2 with TRBJ2-5; 7 bases match TRBD1. This CDR3 is 14 amino acids long. Trimming at V came to 7 bases and at J to 1 base, leaving 6 bases not matched to a gene. CDR1 and CDR2 (germline): SGHTA, FQGNSA. The DNA for the CDR3 is TGTGCCAGCAACCAAGGGGGCGGCCAAGAGACCCAGTACTTC. Its translation: CASNQGGGQETQYF.

V is TRBV6-6 and J is TRBJ2-1; a weak D match, TRBD2 (6 bases). Per the germline V gene, CDR1 is MNHNY and CDR2 is SVGAGI (reference sequence). V was shortened by 4 bases and J by 10 bases, with 8 bases between the two germline ends. The CDR3 sequence is 11 residues long. CDR3 in DNA: TGTGCCAGCAGTTGGGGACTCGAGCAGTTCTTC. It codes for CASSWGLEQFF.

J is TRBJ2-3 and V is TRBV18, with TRBD2 identical over 8 bases. The germline V gene encodes CDR1 KGHSH and CDR2 LQKENI. With 3 bases clipped from V and 2 bases from J, the junction kept 10 bases outside the gene matches. The length of the CDR3 is 17 residues. The CDR3 is CASSPRPGGRDTDTQYF. The CDR3 coding sequence is TGTGCCAGCTCACCGCGTCCGGGGGGGCGTGACACAGATACGCAGTATTTT.

This chain links TRBV3-1 (or the pseudogene TRBV3-2) with TRBJ1-2; D is unresolved. The V end was cut by 3 bases, the J end by 7 bases, with 6 bases between. The CDR3 loop spans 11 amino acids. Germline V lookup: CDR1 LGHDT, CDR2 YNNKEL (reference sequence). CDR3 protein: CASSHLSGYTF. The CDR3 DNA reads TGTGCCAGCAGCCACTTATCTGGCTACACCTTC.

The chain recombines TRBV3-1 (or the pseudogene TRBV3-2) with TRBJ2-5; 7 nucleotides match TRBD2. The CDR3 contains 15 residues. V was pared by 6 bases and J by 3 bases, with 10 bases of the junction left unmatched. The V gene's germline CDR1 is LGHDT and CDR2 YNNKEL (reference sequence). CDR3 residues: CASSLLAGVKETQYF. CDR3 sequence (DNA): TGTGCCAGCAGTTTGCTTGCGGGAGTTAAAGAGACCCAGTACTTC.

DNA for the CDR3: TGTGCCAGCAGCCAACCCAGGGGGCTCGGTAATTCACCCCTCCACTTT. It specifies CASSQPRGLGNSPLHF. This chain connects TRBV11-3 to TRBJ1-6, with 8 bases matching TRBD1. V was clipped by 5 bases and J by 6 bases; unmatched bases: 9. The CDR3 spans 16 residues. CDR1 SGHNT and CDR2 YENEEA come from the germline V gene. Combining the CDR3 with reference TRBV11-3 and TRBJ1-6 gives the whole variable domain EAGVVQSPRYKIIEKKQPVAFWCNPISGHNTLYWYLQNLGQGPELLIRYENEEAVDDSQLPKDRFSAERLKGVDSTLKIQPAELGDSAVYLCASSQPRGLGNSPLHFGNGTRLTVT.

The genes are TRBV5-6 and TRBJ2-3; D is perhaps TRBD2 (5 bases). Germline loops: CDR1 SGHDT, CDR2 YYEEEE. V lost 4 bases and J lost 2, with 14 bases in between. The CDR3 contains 15 residues. The CDR3 reads CASSEQADFTDTQYF. The CDR3 nucleotides read TGTGCCAGCAGCGAACAAGCGGACTTCACAGATACGCAGTATTTT.

V and J are TRBV3-1 (or the pseudogene TRBV3-2) and TRBJ1-2; the match to TRBD1 covers 7 bases. The CDR3 is made up of 14 amino acids. CDR1 LGHDT and CDR2 YNNKEL come from the germline V gene (reference sequence). The V gene end was trimmed by 2 bases and the J gene end by 7 bases; junction bases not matched to a gene: 7. Here the CDR3 DNA reads TGTGCCAGCAGCCAATTGGACAGGACCTTTGGCTACACCTTC. It yields the protein CASSQLDRTFGYTF.

The chain has TRBV30 and TRBJ2-1, with 8 bases fitting TRBD2. The germline gives CDR1 GTSNPN, CDR2 SVGIG (reference sequence). The CDR3 loop spans 13 amino acids. The V segment lost 0 bases and the J segment 15 bases; nucleotides outside the gene matches: 10. CDR3 in DNA: TGTGCCTGGAGTGTAGTCGCCGGGAGGGCCCCGTTCTTC. Its protein product is CAWSVVAGRAPFF.